This section outlines one T cell receptor (beta chain) sequence together with its context. The antigen is not known. In the same sample, other DNA sequences code for this CDR3. This specimen belongs to a study of shared clonotypes between healthy human individuals. Study information: Researchers assigned three CD4 naive, three CD4 memory, two CD8 naive and one CD8 memory plate to each donor. Study findings and constraints: Depth of sequencing was expected to influence donor clonotype sharing.

Germline CDR1 reads SGHRS; CDR2 reads YFSETQ. V gave up 4 bases and J gave up 4 bases; unmatched junction bases: 4. This CDR3 region has 15 residues. Assay used: immunoSEQ multiplex PCR; TCRdb lists only in-frame clones, some missing. The data hold about 660,000 clones, with under 80% observed a single time. This chain uses TRBV5-1 with TRBJ2-1; 11 bases align to TRBD2. The TCR sequence derives from a woman in her thirties in good health. Sequenced material: memory CD4+ T cells sorted from blood. Specified subset: CD45RA-negative fraction. Here the CDR3 reads CASSLASGGYNEQFF. CDR3 nucleotides: TGCGCCAGCAGCCTTGCTAGCGGGGGGTACAATGAGCAGTTCTTC.